One and the same sample provided the 30 T cell receptor beta chains below, sequenced in a study of T cell responses to AZD1222 COVID-19 vaccine. Data came from immunoSEQ multiplex PCR; TCRdb stores just in-frame clones and leaves some out. In the table there are about 94,000 clones, roughly 84% of which are singletons. Here the sequenced sample was peripheral blood, taken on day 0 of AZD1222 vaccination. The receptors stem from an adult in good health.

The chain couples TRBV10-3 to TRBJ1-1; weak D call: TRBD1 (5 bases). Trimming shortened V by 6 bases and J by 7 bases, and 21 bases separated the two germline ends. Germline loops: CDR1 ENHRY, CDR2 SYGVKD. There are 15 residues in the CDR3. This chain's CDR3 is CAIRSGAGREVEAFF. The CDR3 DNA is TGTGCCATCAGGTCCGGGGCCGGAAGAGAAGTTGAAGCTTTCTTT.

This chain connects TRBV7-8 to TRBJ1-4; D is uncertain. Germline values: CDR1 SGHVS, CDR2 FQNEAQ. V was clipped by 3 bases and J by 7 bases, with 6 bases between them. The CDR3 spans 12 residues. Here the CDR3 reads CASSLVVEKLFF. The CDR3 nucleotides read TGTGCCAGCAGCTTGGTCGTTGAAAAACTGTTTTTT.

J is TRBJ1-2 and V is TRBV20-1; D is ambiguous. In germline, CDR1 is DFQATT, CDR2 SNEGSKA (reference sequence). Between the trimmed V and J ends, which lost 3 bases and 8 bases, there was a span of 13 bases. CDR3 length: 12 residues. The chain's CDR3 is CSASPRGLGYTF. Here the CDR3 DNA reads TGCAGTGCTAGTCCCCGCGGACTGGGCTACACCTTC.

The chain has TRBV20-1 and TRBJ2-5, with 9 bases lining up with TRBD1. CDR1 is DFQATT and CDR2 is SNEGSKA in the germline V gene (reference sequence). The CDR3 has 13 residues. The trim removed 3 bases at V and 5 bases at J, leaving 4 bases unmatched. This CDR3 reads CSASHGQGETQYF. The CDR3 DNA follows: TGCAGTGCTAGTCACGGACAGGGGGAGACCCAGTACTTC.

This sequence joins TRBV12-3 or TRBV12-4 and TRBJ1-1; maybe TRBD1 (5 bases). V was pared by 6 bases and J by 11 bases, with 19 bases between. This CDR3 has 13 residues. The chain's CDR3 is CASSRRQLLGAFF. In DNA, the CDR3 is TGTGCCAGCAGCCGCCGACAGCTACTGGGGGCTTTCTTT.

The gene calls are TRBV18 and TRBJ2-4; D gene uncertain. The CDR3 is 15 residues long. The germline CDR1 and CDR2 sequences are KGHSH and LQKENI. V lost 2 bases, J lost 0 bases, and 8 bases lay in between. The CDR3 DNA is TGTGCCAGCTCACCATCCTCCACAGCCAAAAACATTCAGTACTTC. This codes for CASSPSSTAKNIQYF.

The gene calls are TRBV11-2 and TRBJ2-7, with TRBD1 identical over 7 bases. The CDR3 is 15 residues long. Looked up from germline, CDR1 is SGHAT and CDR2 is FQNNGV. V lost 2 bases to trimming and J lost 4 bases; unmatched junction nucleotides: 8. CDR3 coding DNA: TGTGCCAGCAGCTTACGGAGACAGGGTGGGTACGAGCAGTACTTC. Protein sequence: CASSLRRQGGYEQYF.

The V and J genes are TRBV5-1 and TRBJ1-2; 7 nucleotides align to TRBD1. Germline V lookup: CDR1 SGHRS, CDR2 YFSETQ. The CDR3 has 13 amino acids. Trimming cost V 2 bases and J 3 bases; bases outside gene matches: 1. In DNA form, the CDR3 reads TGCGCCAGCAGCTTCAGGGGGGACTATGGCTACACCTTC. This gives the protein CASSFRGDYGYTF.

This chain uses TRBV30 with TRBJ2-7; 10 bases line up with TRBD1. Germline lookup yields CDR1 GTSNPN and CDR2 SVGIG (reference sequence). The CDR3 has 15 amino acids. The trim removed 0 bases at V and 4 bases at J, leaving 6 bases unmatched. CDR3 DNA: TGTGCCTGGAGTGTAGGCGGACAGGGGGGGTACGAGCAGTACTTC. Translating gives CAWSVGGQGGYEQYF.

The gene calls are TRBV4-1 and TRBJ2-7, with a tentative D call TRBD2 (5 bases). The CDR3 length is 13 residues. Per the germline V gene, CDR1 is MGHRA and CDR2 is YSYEKL. Trimming took 0 bases from V and 6 from J, leaving 9 bases between them. The CDR3 sequence is CASSQDEGGEQYF. The CDR3 region has the DNA TGCGCCAGCAGCCAAGATGAGGGTGGCGAGCAGTACTTC.

This chain joins TRBV19 and TRBJ2-7, with 10 positions matching TRBD1. Germline CDR1 and CDR2: LNHDA and SQIVND (reference sequence). With V trimmed by 6 bases and J by 0 bases, 2 bases remained unmatched. This CDR3 is 14 amino acids long. CDR3 nucleotide sequence: TGTGCCAGTAGCGGACAGGGGGGCTCCTACGAGCAGTACTTC. Translation: CASSGQGGSYEQYF.

This chain connects TRBV28 to TRBJ1-1, with a weak D call TRBD1 (5 bases). Germline CDR1 MDHEN, CDR2 SYDVKM. The CDR3 is 15 amino acids. Trimming shortened V by 5 bases and J by 1 base, and 14 bases separated the two germline ends. For the CDR3, the DNA is TGTGCCAGCAGTCCGAACGGCAGGGCGAACACTGAAGCTTTCTTT. Its protein is CASSPNGRANTEAFF.

The count of this clone is one. The chain employs TRBV5-1 and TRBJ1-5; tentatively, D is TRBD1 (5 bases). CDR3 length equals 15 residues. In germline, CDR1 is SGHRS, CDR2 YFSETQ. Trimming removed 4 bases at V and 2 bases at J, with 13 bases between. The CDR3 region has the DNA TGCGCCAGCAGCCTGGAGGGGATGCGCAATCAGCCCCAGCATTTT. It is translated as CASSLEGMRNQPQHF.

Here the CDR3 reads CAIEKTGSDEQYF. The CDR3 coding sequence is TGTGCCATAGAGAAGACGGGCAGCGACGAGCAGTACTTC. The genes are TRBV6-5 and TRBJ2-7; no clear D. The ends were cut back, 10 bases at V and 5 bases at J, with 18 bases in the middle. CDR1 is MNHEY and CDR2 is SVGAGI in the germline V gene. This CDR3 comprises 13 residues.

The J gene is TRBJ1-5, the V gene TRBV15; the D gene is possibly TRBD1 (5 bases). The germline gives CDR1 LNHNV, CDR2 YYDKDF (reference sequence). V shed 6 bases and J shed 4 bases, with 13 bases lying between them. This CDR3 region has 14 residues. CDR3: CATSRGPANQPQHF. The CDR3 bases are TGTGCCACCAGTCGGGGCCCCGCTAATCAGCCCCAGCATTTT.

The DNA for the CDR3 is TGTGCCAGACAGGGGATTCGTTCACCCCTCCACTTT. Residues: CARQGIRSPLHF. The chain employs TRBV21-1 and TRBJ1-6; the table's D call of TRBD1 was not tested on the DNA. TRBV21-1 is given as a pseudogene. CDR3 length: 12 amino acids.

The chain recombines TRBV5-6 with TRBJ2-5; 7 nucleotides align to TRBD1. The CDR3 consists of 14 residues. The germline V gene has CDR1 SGHDT and CDR2 YYEEEE. V dropped 4 bases and J dropped 5; count of bases not matched to a gene: 8. CDR3 bases: TGTGCCAGCAGCACAAGGGGGCTTGGTGAGACCCAGTACTTC. As protein: CASSTRGLGETQYF.

The chain joins TRBV30 to TRBJ1-2; D is possibly TRBD1 (6 bases). This CDR3 has 14 residues. The V end was cut by 3 bases, the J end by 12 bases, with 23 bases between. The germline V gene encodes CDR1 GTSNPN and CDR2 SVGIG (reference sequence). As DNA, the CDR3 is TGTGCCTGGAGCTCTACGCCTGCTATTCGGACAGACACCTTC. Encoded protein: CAWSSTPAIRTDTF.

The V call is TRBV9, the J call TRBJ1-3; D unresolved. V lost 0 bases to trimming and J lost 6 bases, with 19 bases between them. Per germline, CDR1 SGDLS and CDR2 YYNGEE. This CDR3 is 17 amino acids long. The CDR3 protein is CASSVDGVSGFANTIYF. The CDR3 DNA reads as TGTGCCAGCAGCGTAGATGGGGTTTCGGGTTTTGCAAACACCATATATTTT.

This clone has only one observation. Here the CDR3 reads CASHQGGSYEQYF. DNA of the CDR3: TGTGCCAGCCACCAGGGAGGCTCCTACGAGCAGTACTTC. The genes are TRBV19 and TRBJ2-7; a possible D gene is TRBD2 (6 bases). V was clipped by 9 bases and J by 0 bases, with 12 bases between them. CDR3 length: 13 residues. The germline V gene has CDR1 LNHDA and CDR2 SQIVND (reference sequence). Drawing the rest from reference TRBV19 and TRBJ2-7, the complete variable domain is DGGITQSPKYLFRKEGQNVTLSCEQNLNHDAMYWYRQDPGQGLRLIYYSQIVNDFQKGDIAEGYSVSREKKESFPLTVTSAQKNPTAFYLCASHQGGSYEQYFGPGTRLTVT.

V usage is TRBV7-3 and J usage is TRBJ1-1; TRBD1 might be the D (5 bases). The V end lost 5 bases, the J end lost 7 bases, and 11 bases lay between the germline ends. Germline CDR1 SGHTA, CDR2 FQGTGA. The CDR3 is 12 amino acids. The CDR3 spells CASSHSQGEAFF. The CDR3 coding sequence is TGTGCCAGCAGCCATTCTCAGGGTGAAGCTTTCTTT. Together with reference TRBV7-3 and TRBJ1-1, the CDR3 gives the full variable domain: GAGVSQTPSNKVTEKGKYVELRCDPISGHTALYWYRQSLGQGPEFLIYFQGTGAADDSGLPNDRFFAVRPEGSVSTLKIQRTERGDSAVYLCASSHSQGEAFFGQGTRLTVV.

The V call is TRBV18, the J call TRBJ1-1; no definite D call. V was cut by 2 bases and J by 0 bases, with 7 bases left in between. The CDR3 is 14 residues long. The germline CDR1 and CDR2 sequences are KGHSH and LQKENI. The CDR3 DNA follows: TGTGCCAGCTCACCAATTAGGTTGAACACTGAAGCTTTCTTT. Its protein product is CASSPIRLNTEAFF. Using reference TRBV18 and TRBJ1-1 for the parts outside the CDR3, the full variable domain is NAGVMQNPRHLVRRRGQEARLRCSPMKGHSHVYWYRQLPEEGLKFMVYLQKENIIDESGMPKERFSAEFPKEGPSILRIQQVVRGDSAAYFCASSPIRLNTEAFFGQGTRLTVV.

CDR3 amino acids: CASSIRPDIQYF. The CDR3 bases are TGTGCCAGCAGCATTCGGCCCGACATTCAGTACTTC. This chain links TRBV7-2 with TRBJ2-4; no reliable D call. V was pared by 5 bases and J by 8 bases, with 10 bases between. CDR3 length: 12 residues. Germline V gene lookup returns CDR1 SGHTA and CDR2 FQGNSA.

The J gene is TRBJ2-7, the V gene TRBV4-1, with D possibly called TRBD1 or TRBD2 (7 bases each). The CDR3 runs 15 residues. Germline V gives CDR1 MGHRA, CDR2 YSYEKL. The V end was cut by 0 bases, the J end by 3 bases, with 12 bases between. DNA for the CDR3: TGCGCCAGCAGCCAAGAGGGCAGGGGGGGCTACGAGCAGTACTTC. It translates to CASSQEGRGGYEQYF.

The chain couples TRBV7-2 to TRBJ2-5; 7 positions match TRBD1. The CDR3 covers 14 residues. Germline V CDR1 and CDR2: SGHTA, FQGNSA. J lost 2 bases, V lost 5 bases, and 5 bases had no gene match. The CDR3 DNA reads TGTGCCAGCAGCCTAAACAGGGGTCAAGAGACCCAGTACTTC. This encodes CASSLNRGQETQYF.

The chain couples TRBV5-1 to TRBJ2-3; maybe TRBD1 (5 bases). The CDR3 sequence is 14 residues long. Germline CDR1 is SGHRS and CDR2 is YFSETQ. V shed 4 bases and J shed 6 bases, with 15 bases lying between them. CDR3 residues: CASSPEGALDTQYF. The DNA of the CDR3 is TGCGCCAGCAGCCCCGAAGGGGCATTGGATACGCAGTATTTT.

The chain couples TRBV4-2 to TRBJ1-6, with 8 bases lining up with TRBD1. CDR1 LGHNA and CDR2 YNFKEQ come from the germline V gene. The CDR3 is 15 amino acids. J lost 5 bases, V lost 5 bases, and 5 bases had no gene match. The CDR3 loop is CASSGQGVDNSPLHF. The CDR3 coding sequence is TGTGCCAGCAGCGGACAGGGTGTAGATAATTCACCCCTCCACTTT.

The chain is built from TRBV6-1 and TRBJ2-7; the D is unclear. Germline assignment: CDR1 MNHNS and CDR2 SASEGT. Trimming left V 0 bases short and J 5 bases short, with 14 bases between. The CDR3 length is 15 residues. The CDR3 protein is CASSEANGIWDEQYF. The CDR3 coding sequence is TGTGCCAGCAGTGAAGCTAATGGGATATGGGACGAGCAGTACTTC.

This chain connects TRBV10-3 to TRBJ2-7; the match to TRBD2 covers 7 bases. Looked up from germline, CDR1 is ENHRY and CDR2 is SYGVKD. Trimming took 8 bases from V and 4 from J; bases not matched to a gene: 17. The CDR3 is 16 residues long. The CDR3 region has the DNA TGTGCCATCTCCCCCGGGACTATAGGGCCTCAATACGAGCAGTACTTC. It is translated as CAISPGTIGPQYEQYF.

The count of this clone is one. The V gene is TRBV5-8, the J gene TRBJ1-1; unclear D gene. The V and J ends lost 5 bases and 1 base respectively, with 12 bases between them. The V gene's germline CDR1 is SGHTS and CDR2 YDEGEE. The CDR3 extends over 14 amino acids. Here the CDR3 DNA reads TGTGCCAGCAGGCCCGGGGAAACGAACACTGAAGCTTTCTTT. Translation gives CASRPGETNTEAFF.